This TCR beta chain was identified in a study of beta chain features in type 1 diabetes. Study results and caveats: All four CD4+ subsets of Type 1 diabetes patients contained TCRB CDR3s that were moderately but significantly shorter.

This CDR3 is 15 amino acids long. Trimming shortened V by 5 bases and J by 2 bases, and 16 bases separated the two germline ends. The germline gives CDR1 PRHDT, CDR2 FYEKMQ (reference sequence). Expressed TCRB transcripts were sequenced after all isolated RNA was converted to cDNA. Only in-frame clones appear in the TCRdb table, and some are missing; sequencing was by immunoSEQ multiplex PCR. This table holds about 340,000 clones, approximately 9.9% found once. This clone was picked up many times. Its target is unknown. The V gene is TRBV13, the J gene TRBJ2-7; a possible D gene is TRBD2 (6 bases). This TCR was sampled from a man aged 25-45 years with type 1 diabetes. Sequenced sample: central memory CD4+ T cells from blood. CDR3 residues: CASSIRLTRTYEQYF. The CDR3 nucleotides read TGTGCCAGCAGCATTCGACTGACTAGAACCTACGAGCAGTACTTC.